The source of this T cell receptor beta chain is a study of blood T cell repertoires in COVID-19. Background on the study: The origin of the acute and convalescent COVID-19 samples was the United States, Italy and Spain. The cDNA or gDNA used as material had been derived from T cells, B-cell-depleted T cells, or PBMCs.

Per the original data handling: Estimates of nucleated cell counts were drawn from the amplification of reference gene primers. The repertoire was sequenced with immunoSEQ multiplex PCR; TCRdb's copy has only in-frame clones and lacks some. Clone size and the V and J calls come from that table; the DNA yielded D and trimming. The table records some 68,000 clones, approximately 87% of them present only once. This clone came up once. This CDR3 is built from 15 residues. Germline CDR1 reads SGHRS; CDR2 reads YFSETQ. V gave up 4 bases and J gave up 3 bases, with 11 bases separating them. This sequence was found in a man aged 50 or older with active COVID-19. The chain is built from TRBV5-1 and TRBJ2-6; D may be TRBD1 (5 bases). The sample comprised peripheral blood. The chain's CDR3 is CASSEDIGGANVLTF. CDR3 nucleotide sequence: TGCGCCAGCAGCGAGGACATAGGTGGGGCCAACGTCCTGACTTTC.